This TCR beta chain was documented in a study of control samples from healthy donors and cancer patients. Using immunoSEQ multiplex PCR, the repertoire was profiled, and TCRdb retains in-frame clones only, with some absent. Of fewer than 45,000 clones listed, about 91% are singletons. Germline V gives CDR1 SNHLY, CDR2 FYNNEI. The V gene end was trimmed by 7 bases and the J gene end by 1 base; junction bases not matched to a gene: 7. The CDR3 extends over 15 amino acids. The TCR comes from a woman between 40 and 50 years old with head and neck cancer. The specimen was PBMCs. The chain couples TRBV2 to TRBJ2-7; 10 bases align to TRBD2. CDR3 DNA: TGTGCCAGCAATCCTGGGACTAGCGTTTCCTACGAGCAGTACTTC. It yields the protein CASNPGTSVSYEQYF.